This T cell receptor (beta chain) was captured by sequencing in a study of neurological immune-mediated disorders. The method for making cDNA was 5'RACE, and it used 10-nucleotide random UMIs. TCRdb processed the 5' RACE reads anew with MiXCR; each CDR3 protein has one entry. The sample holds roughly 70,000 distinct CDR3 sequences; roughly 5.5% are singletons and the top ten take about 2.7%. General study results and limits: In HTLV-1-associated myelopathy, TCR clonal expansion was greatest, and in multiple sclerosis it was least, below healthy controls.

CDR3 length: 13 amino acids. In germline, CDR1 is MRHNA, CDR2 SNTAGT. This clonotype was counted between two and nine times. Its specificity is unknown. The junction does not match germline at one end; this may be a read error. The source of this sequence is a woman in her twenties or thirties with multiple sclerosis. The specimen sequenced was PBMCs. The chain recombines TRBV6-4 with TRBJ1-6; D might be TRBD1 (5 bases). CDR3 nucleotide sequence: TGTGCCAGCAGTGATTCGGACAATTCACCCCTACACTTT. This gives the protein CASSDSDNSPLHF.